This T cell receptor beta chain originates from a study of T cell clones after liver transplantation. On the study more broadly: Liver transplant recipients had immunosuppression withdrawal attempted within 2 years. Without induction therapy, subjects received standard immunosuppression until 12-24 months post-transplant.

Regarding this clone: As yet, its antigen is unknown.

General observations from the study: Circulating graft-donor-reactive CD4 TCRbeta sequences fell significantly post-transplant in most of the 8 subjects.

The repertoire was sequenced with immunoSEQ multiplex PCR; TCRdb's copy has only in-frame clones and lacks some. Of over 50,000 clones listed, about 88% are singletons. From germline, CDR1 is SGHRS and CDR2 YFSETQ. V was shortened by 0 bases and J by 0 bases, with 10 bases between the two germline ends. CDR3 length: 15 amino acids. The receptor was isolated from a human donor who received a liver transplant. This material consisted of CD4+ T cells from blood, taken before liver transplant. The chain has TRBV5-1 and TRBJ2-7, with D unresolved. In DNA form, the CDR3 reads TGCGCCAGCAGCTTGGGGCCTACGAGCTCCTACGAGCAGTACTTC. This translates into CASSLGPTSSYEQYF.